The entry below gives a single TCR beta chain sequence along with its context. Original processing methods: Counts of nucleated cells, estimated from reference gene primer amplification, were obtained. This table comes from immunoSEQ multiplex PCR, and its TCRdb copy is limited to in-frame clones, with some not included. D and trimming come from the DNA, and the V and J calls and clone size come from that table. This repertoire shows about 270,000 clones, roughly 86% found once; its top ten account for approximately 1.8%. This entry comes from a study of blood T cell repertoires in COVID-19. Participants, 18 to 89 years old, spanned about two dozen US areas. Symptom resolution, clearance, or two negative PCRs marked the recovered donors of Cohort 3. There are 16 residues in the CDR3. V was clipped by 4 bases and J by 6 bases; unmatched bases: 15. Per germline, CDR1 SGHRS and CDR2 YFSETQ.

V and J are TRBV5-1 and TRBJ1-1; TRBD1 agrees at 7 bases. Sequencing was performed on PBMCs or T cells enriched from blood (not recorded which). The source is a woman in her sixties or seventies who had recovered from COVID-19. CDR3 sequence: CASSTPQGTAVPEAFF. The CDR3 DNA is TGCGCCAGCAGCACCCCACAGGGGACAGCCGTCCCTGAAGCTTTCTTT.